This TCR beta chain was documented in a study of blood T cell repertoires in COVID-19. Looking at the study overall: Italy, Spain and the United States were the sources of the convalescent and acute COVID-19 samples.

This clone was counted once. Under the authors' procedure: How many nucleated cells were present was estimated from reference gene primer amplification. Assay: immunoSEQ multiplex PCR; the TCRdb copy retains only in-frame clones and omits some. That table furnishes V, J and clone size, whereas the DNA furnished D and trimming. The repertoire consists of 100,000 to 150,000 clones, with 88% occurring once and the leading ten covering around a tenth. The CDR3 contains 14 residues. V lost 2 bases and J 3 bases, leaving 11 bases between the germline ends. Germline loops: CDR1 MNHEY, CDR2 SVGAGI. The clonotype originates from a man in his forties or fifties with acute or convalescent COVID-19. The sequenced material came from peripheral blood. The chain is built from TRBV6-5 and TRBJ2-7; no firm D call. The CDR3 protein is CASSYGGRSYEQYF. Here the CDR3 DNA reads TGTGCCAGCAGTTACGGTGGCCGGAGCTACGAGCAGTACTTC.